This TCR beta chain was recovered during a study of blood T cell repertoires in COVID-19. Turning to the study itself: Specimens from acute and convalescent COVID-19 originated in the United States, Italy and Spain. The cDNA or gDNA used as material had been derived from T cells, B-cell-depleted T cells, or PBMCs.

In the original workflow: Researchers report that nucleated cell counts were estimated from reference gene primer amplification. Measured with immunoSEQ multiplex PCR; TCRdb has only the in-frame clones, and not every one. Clonal size and the V and J genes are those of that table, whereas D and trimming came from the DNA. The sample consists of about 100,000 clones, 80% to 95% of them appearing once. CDR3 size: 14 residues. CDR1 KGHDR and CDR2 SFDVKD come from the germline V gene. The germline V and J ends were trimmed by 0 bases and 5 bases, with 7 bases remaining between them. The sample comprised peripheral blood. This receptor was taken from a man aged 45-65 years with active COVID-19. The chain carries TRBV24-1 and TRBJ2-1, with D unresolved. The DNA for the CDR3 is TGTGCCACCAGTGATTTGTGGAGACACAATGAGCAGTTCTTC. Its translation: CATSDLWRHNEQFF.